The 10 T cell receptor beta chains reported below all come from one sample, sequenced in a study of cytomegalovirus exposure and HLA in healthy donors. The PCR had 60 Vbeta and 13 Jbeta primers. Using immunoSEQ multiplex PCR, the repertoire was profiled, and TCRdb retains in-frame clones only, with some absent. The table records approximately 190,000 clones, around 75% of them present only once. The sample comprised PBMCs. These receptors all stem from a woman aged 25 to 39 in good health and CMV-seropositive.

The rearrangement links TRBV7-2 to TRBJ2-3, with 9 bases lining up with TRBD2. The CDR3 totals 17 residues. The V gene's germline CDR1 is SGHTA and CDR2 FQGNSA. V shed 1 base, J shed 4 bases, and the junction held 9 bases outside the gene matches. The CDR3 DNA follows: TGTGCCAGCAGCTTAGATTTAGCGGGAGCAGGATCAGATACGCAGTATTTT. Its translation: CASSLDLAGAGSDTQYF.

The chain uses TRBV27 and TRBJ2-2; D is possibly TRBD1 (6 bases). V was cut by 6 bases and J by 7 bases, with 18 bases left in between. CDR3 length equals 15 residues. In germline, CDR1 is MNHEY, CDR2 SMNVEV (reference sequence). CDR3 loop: CASSYREKKGGELFF. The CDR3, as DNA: TGTGCCAGCAGCTACAGGGAGAAGAAAGGCGGGGAGCTGTTTTTT.

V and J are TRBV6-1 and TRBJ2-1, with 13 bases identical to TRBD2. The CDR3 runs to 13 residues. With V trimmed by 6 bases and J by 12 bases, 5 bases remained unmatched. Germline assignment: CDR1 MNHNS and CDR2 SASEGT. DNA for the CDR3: TGTGCCAGCAGCAAGACTAGCGGGAGGTCGCAGTTCTTC. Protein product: CASSKTSGRSQFF.

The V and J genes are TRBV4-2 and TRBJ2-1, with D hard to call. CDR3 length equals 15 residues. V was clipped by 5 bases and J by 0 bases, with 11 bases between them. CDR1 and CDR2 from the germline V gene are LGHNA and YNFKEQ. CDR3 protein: CASSSSMSSYNEQFF. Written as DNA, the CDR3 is TGTGCCAGCAGCAGTAGCATGAGCTCCTACAATGAGCAGTTCTTC.

CDR3 sequence reads: CASSLGQGAAFF. CDR3 DNA: TGCGCCAGCAGCTTGGGACAGGGGGCAGCTTTCTTT. The rearrangement uses TRBV5-1 and TRBJ1-1, with 10 bases identical to TRBD1. V was clipped by 0 bases and J by 10 bases; unmatched bases: 0. Per germline, CDR1 SGHRS and CDR2 YFSETQ. CDR3 length: 12 amino acids.

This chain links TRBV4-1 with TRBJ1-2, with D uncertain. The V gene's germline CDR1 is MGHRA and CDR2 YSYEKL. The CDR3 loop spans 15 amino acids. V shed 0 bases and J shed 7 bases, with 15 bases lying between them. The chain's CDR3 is CASSQDLASLGGYTF. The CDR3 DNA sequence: TGCGCCAGCAGCCAAGATTTAGCCAGCCTCGGTGGCTACACCTTC.

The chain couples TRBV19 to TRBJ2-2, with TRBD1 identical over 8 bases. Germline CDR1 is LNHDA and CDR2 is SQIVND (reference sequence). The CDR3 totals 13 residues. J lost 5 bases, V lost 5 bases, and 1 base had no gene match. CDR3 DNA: TGTGCCAGTAGTTGGACAGGGACCGGGGAGCTGTTTTTT. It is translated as CASSWTGTGELFF.

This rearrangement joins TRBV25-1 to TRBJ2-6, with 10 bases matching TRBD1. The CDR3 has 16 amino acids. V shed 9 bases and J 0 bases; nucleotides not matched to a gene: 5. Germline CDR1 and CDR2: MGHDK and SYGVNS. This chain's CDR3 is CASAGTGVSGANVLTF. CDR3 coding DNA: TGTGCCAGTGCCGGGACAGGGGTCTCTGGGGCCAACGTCCTGACTTTC.

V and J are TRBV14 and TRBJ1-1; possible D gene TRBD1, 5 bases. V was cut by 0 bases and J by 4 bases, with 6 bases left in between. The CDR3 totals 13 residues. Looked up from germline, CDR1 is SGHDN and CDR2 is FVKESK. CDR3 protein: CASSQDRATEAFF. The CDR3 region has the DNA TGTGCCAGCAGCCAAGACAGGGCCACTGAAGCTTTCTTT.

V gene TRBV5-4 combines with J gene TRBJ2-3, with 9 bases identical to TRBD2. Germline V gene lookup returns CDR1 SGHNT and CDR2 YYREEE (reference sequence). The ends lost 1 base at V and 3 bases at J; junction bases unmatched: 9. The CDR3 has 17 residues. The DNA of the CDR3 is TGTGCCAGCAGCTTGCCAGGCGGGAGGGCCGGTACAGATACGCAGTATTTT. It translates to CASSLPGGRAGTDTQYF.